A single T cell receptor (beta chain) is shown here with its context. TCRdb keeps only in-frame clones here, not all; method: immunoSEQ multiplex PCR. The repertoire holds 250,000 to 350,000 clones, with 88% as singletons. CDR1 and CDR2 from the germline V gene are SNHLY and FYNNEI. V dropped 4 bases and J dropped 2 bases, with 9 bases sitting between them. This CDR3 region has 13 residues. The data derive from a study of blood T cell repertoires in COVID-19. Study details: Samples came from the United States, Italy and Spain, spanning acute and convalescent COVID-19. PBMCs, B-cell-depleted T cells, or T cells provided the cDNA or gDNA that made up the material.

Seattle patients were enrolled while actively infected and followed longitudinally. The chain has TRBV2 and TRBJ2-7, with D hard to call. Material for sequencing was peripheral blood. The sequence derives from a woman aged 30 to 39 with COVID-19, enrolled during active disease. CDR3 amino acids: CASSAPPAYEQYF. The CDR3, as DNA: TGTGCCAGCAGTGCCCCCCCGGCCTACGAGCAGTACTTC.